These T cell receptor beta chains were read from a single sample in a study of cytomegalovirus exposure and HLA in healthy donors. Clones were sequenced by immunoSEQ multiplex PCR, and TCRdb holds only the in-frame ones, with some missing. Seen here are over 150,000 clones, 65% to 80% observed once, and the top ten hold 3.5% to 5%. The sequencing input was PBMCs. These receptor sequences come from a man aged 40-50 years in good health and CMV-seronegative. CDR3s include the opening cysteine and the closing phenylalanine or tryptophan. The D gene is left open where the match is weak. Only some rows state a clone size, as once, few, many or a class for expanded clones.

TRBJ1-4	TRBD1	NA	TRBV7-8	TGTGCCAGCAGCCCTGGGACAGGGGCAGGTGAAAAACTGTTTTTT	CASSPGTGAGEKLFF
TRBJ1-5	NA	few	TRBV7-6	TGTGCCAGCAGCTTAGCGGACGGGGTGGATTGGCCCCAGCATTTT	CASSLADGVDWPQHF
TRBJ1-2	NA	NA	TRBV4-1	TGCGCCAGCAGCCCGGCCGACAGAGACTATGGCTACACCTTC	CASSPADRDYGYTF
TRBJ1-1	TRBD1	NA	TRBV7-3	TGTGCCAGCAGCGTTACAGGGGAGAACACTGAAGCTTTCTTT	CASSVTGENTEAFF
TRBJ2-7	TRBD1	NA	TRBV25-1	TGTGCCAGCAGTGAATATGGACAGGGCCCCCGCGAGCAGTACTTC	CASSEYGQGPREQYF
TRBJ2-3	TRBD1	few	TRBV6-4	TGTGCCAGCAGCCGGACAGGGGGCTCGGGAGATACGCAGTATTTT	CASSRTGGSGDTQYF
TRBJ2-3	NA	NA	TRBV12-5	TGTGCTAGCCGTGGAGGTGGGCTTTGGGCAGATACGCAGTATTTT	CASRGGGLWADTQYF
TRBJ2-7	TRBD2	NA	TRBV29-1	TGCAGCGTTGAAGGACTAGCGGGGGCCGGGGCCTACGAGCAGTACTTC	CSVEGLAGAGAYEQYF
TRBJ1-3	NA	NA	TRBV7-2	TGTGCCAGCCGCCTTAACAGCGGCCCGGGTTCTGGAAACACCATATATTTT	CASRLNSGPGSGNTIYF
TRBJ1-2	TRBD1	NA	TRBV10-2	TGCGCCAGCAGCCAGGGGGCTCTTTCGGGGGGCTACACCTTC	CASSQGALSGGYTF
TRBJ2-7	NA	NA	TRBV10-3	TGTGCCATCAGTGAGTCCGGGACAACCTACGAGCAGTACTTC	CAISESGTTYEQYF
TRBJ2-5	TRBD2	NA	TRBV7-3	TGTGCCAGCAGCCCAAGGGCCCTAGCGGGGGGGCAGGCAGAGACCCAGTACTTC	CASSPRALAGGQAETQYF
TRBJ2-1	NA	NA	TRBV29-1	TGCAGCGTCCCCCCCGGGACTCGGAATGAGCAGTTCTTC	CSVPPGTRNEQFF
TRBJ2-7	NA	NA	TRBV6-6	TGTGCCAGCAGCCTACAGATCTACGAGCAGTACTTC	CASSLQIYEQYF
TRBJ2-5	TRBD1	once	TRBV6-1	TGTGCCAGCAGTGAATGGGGACGAGGACAGGGCCAAGAGACCCAGTACTTC	CASSEWGRGQGQETQYF
TRBJ2-1	TRBD2	NA	TRBV7-2	TGTGCCAGCAGCTCTGAGCGGGGGGTGGTCAATGAGCAGTTCTTC	CASSSERGVVNEQFF